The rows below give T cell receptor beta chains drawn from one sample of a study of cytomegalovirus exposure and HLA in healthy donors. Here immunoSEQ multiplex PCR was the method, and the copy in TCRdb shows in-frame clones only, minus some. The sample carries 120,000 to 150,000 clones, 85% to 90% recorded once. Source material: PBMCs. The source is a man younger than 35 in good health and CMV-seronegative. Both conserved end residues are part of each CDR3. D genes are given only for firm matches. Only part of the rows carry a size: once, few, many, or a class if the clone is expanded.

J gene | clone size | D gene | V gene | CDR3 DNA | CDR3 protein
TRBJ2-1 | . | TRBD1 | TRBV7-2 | TGTGCCAGCAGTTTAGCCGGGACAGTCTACAATGAGCAGTTCTTC | CASSLAGTVYNEQFF
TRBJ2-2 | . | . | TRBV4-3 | TGCGCCAGCAGTAGTTCCCGAGGTGGATACACCGGGGAGCTGTTTTTT | CASSSSRGGYTGELFF
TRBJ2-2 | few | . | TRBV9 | TGTGCCAGCAGCCCTCTAAGCGGAGCGGACGGGGAGCTGTTTTTT | CASSPLSGADGELFF
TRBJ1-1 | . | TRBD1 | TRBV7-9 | TGTGCCAGCAGCTTATCGAACAGGGGAACTGAAGCTTTCTTT | CASSLSNRGTEAFF
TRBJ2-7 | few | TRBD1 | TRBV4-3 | TGCGCCAGCAGCCAGGGGACAGGGATCTACGAGCAGTACTTC | CASSQGTGIYEQYF
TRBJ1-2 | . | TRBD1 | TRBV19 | TGTGCCAGTAGTATCGGACAGGGCCCCGGATTAGGCTACACCTTC | CASSIGQGPGLGYTF
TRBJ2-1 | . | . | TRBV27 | TGTGCCAGCAGTTTAGGCATGTACAATGAGCAGTTCTTC | CASSLGMYNEQFF
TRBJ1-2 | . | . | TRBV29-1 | TGCAGCGTTAGGGGCAGAGCACTTGCTAACTATGGCTACACCTTC | CSVRGRALANYGYTF
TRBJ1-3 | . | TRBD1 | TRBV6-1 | TGTGCCAGCAGTGAAGACAGGGGGCCTCTGGTTACTTTATATTTT | CASSEDRGPLVTLYF
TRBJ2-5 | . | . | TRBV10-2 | TGCGCCAGCAGTGGTATTCAGGTCCAAGAGACCCAGTACTTC | CASSGIQVQETQYF
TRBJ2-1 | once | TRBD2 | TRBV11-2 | TGTGCCAGCAGCTCTACTAGCGGGGTACACAATGAGCAGTTCTTC | CASSSTSGVHNEQFF
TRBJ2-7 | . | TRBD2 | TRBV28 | TGTGCCAGCAGTGCCTTGGTTGGCCGTGGGGGGGGGCAGTACTTC | CASSALVGRGGGQYF
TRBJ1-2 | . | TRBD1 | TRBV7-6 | TGTGCCAGCAGCCCCAAACCTTCCGGGACAGTGACCTATGGCTACACCTTC | CASSPKPSGTVTYGYTF
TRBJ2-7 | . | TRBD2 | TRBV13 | TGTGCCAGCAGCGCGGGACTAGCCGAATCCTACGAGCAGTACTTC | CASSAGLAESYEQYF
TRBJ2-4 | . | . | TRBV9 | TGTGCCAGCAGCTTCAGGGATTTCGGAAACATTCAGTACTTC | CASSFRDFGNIQYF
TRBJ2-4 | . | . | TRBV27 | TGTGCCAGCAGGCGGGGACTCATAGAAAACATTCAGTACTTC | CASRRGLIENIQYF
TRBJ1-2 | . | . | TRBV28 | TGTGCCAGCAGTTTCCGTTTCGACTATGGCTACACCTTC | CASSFRFDYGYTF
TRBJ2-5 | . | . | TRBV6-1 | TGTGCCAGCAGTGAAACTGTAGGGGTAGGGCAAGAGACCCAGTACTTC | CASSETVGVGQETQYF
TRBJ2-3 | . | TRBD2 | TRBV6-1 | TGTGCCAGCACCCGAGCGGGGTCAGATACGCAGTATTTT | CASTRAGSDTQYF
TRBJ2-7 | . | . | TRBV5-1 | TGCGCCAGCAGCTTGGGGCAGGGGTCCCACGAGCAGTACTTC | CASSLGQGSHEQYF
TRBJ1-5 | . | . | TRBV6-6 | TGTGCCAGCAGTTTAGGACAGACGAATCAGCCCCAGCATTTT | CASSLGQTNQPQHF
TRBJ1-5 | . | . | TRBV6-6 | TGTGCCAGCGAGGAGTATAGCAATCAGCCCCAGCATTTT | CASEEYSNQPQHF
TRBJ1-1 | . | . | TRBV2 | TGTGCCAGCAGTGAAGATTCGGGATTTACGGCTTTCTTT | CASSEDSGFTAFF
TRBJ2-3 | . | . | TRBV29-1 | TGCAGCGTTGGGGCTAGCGAGGATAAAGATACGCAGTATTTT | CSVGASEDKDTQYF